A selection of T cell receptor beta chains follows, all from one sample in a study of blood T cell repertoires in COVID-19. TCRdb keeps only in-frame clones here, not all; method: immunoSEQ multiplex PCR. The sample lists 350,000 to 450,000 clones; around 87% were seen once. Source material: peripheral blood. The receptors were gathered from a woman aged 55-70 years with COVID-19, enrolled during active disease. Each CDR3 is given with its conserved first and last residue. A D gene is named only where the DNA matches it firmly. Clone size appears in some rows only: once, few, many, or a class for an expanded clone.

clone size	V gene	J gene	D gene	CDR3 protein	CDR3 DNA
NA	TRBV28	TRBJ1-5	NA	CASSTYLGSQPQHF	TGTGCCAGCAGTACATACCTTGGTTCTCAGCCCCAGCATTTT
NA	TRBV6-5	TRBJ2-3	TRBD1	CASRDRGPDTQYF	TGTGCCAGCCGGGACAGGGGGCCAGATACGCAGTATTTT
NA	TRBV2	TRBJ1-5	NA	CASRGGWDQPQHF	TGTGCCAGCAGGGGAGGGTGGGATCAGCCCCAGCATTTT
NA	TRBV5-5	TRBJ1-1	NA	CASSLGRGTEAFF	TGTGCCAGCAGCTTGGGCAGGGGTACTGAAGCTTTCTTT
NA	TRBV15	TRBJ1-5	TRBD1	CATSTALGTGVQPQHF	TGTGCCACCAGCACCGCTCTCGGGACAGGGGTACAGCCCCAGCATTTT
NA	TRBV12-3/TRBV12-4	TRBJ1-2	TRBD1	CASRDRENYGYTF	TGTGCCAGCCGGGACAGGGAGAATTATGGCTACACCTTC
NA	TRBV19	TRBJ2-1	NA	CASSLEGDEQFF	TGTGCCAGTAGCCTCGAGGGGGATGAGCAGTTCTTC
NA	TRBV7-9	TRBJ2-2	NA	CASTVFQVWGELFF	TGTGCCAGCACCGTCTTCCAGGTTTGGGGGGAGCTGTTTTTT
NA	TRBV5-7	TRBJ2-7	NA	CASSLKSGGAYEQYF	TGTGCCAGCAGCTTGAAGAGTGGCGGAGCCTACGAGCAGTACTTC
NA	TRBV30	TRBJ2-1	TRBD2	CAWGTSLYNEQFF	TGTGCCTGGGGGACTAGCCTCTACAATGAGCAGTTCTTC
NA	TRBV28	TRBJ2-5	TRBD1	CASSPGTGGWETQYF	TGTGCCAGCAGTCCGGGGACAGGGGGATGGGAGACCCAGTACTTC
NA	TRBV25-1	TRBJ1-2	NA	CASSDPISSNARF	TGTGCCAGCAGTGACCCGATCTCTAGCAACGCACGGTTC
once	TRBV6-5	TRBJ1-5	TRBD1	CASWRQGWNNQPQHF	TGTGCCAGCTGGAGACAGGGATGGAACAATCAGCCCCAGCATTTT
NA	TRBV7-9	TRBJ1-1	TRBD1	CASSPRTGGTEAFF	TGTGCCAGCAGCCCACGGACAGGAGGTACTGAAGCTTTCTTT
once	TRBV28	TRBJ2-3	NA	CASSRQGGRDTQYF	TGTGCCAGCAGTCGTCAAGGGGGTAGAGATACGCAGTATTTT
NA	TRBV6-6	TRBJ1-5	NA	CASSYSGPGQPQHF	TGTGCCAGCAGTTACTCAGGTCCGGGACAGCCCCAGCATTTT
NA	TRBV12-3/TRBV12-4	TRBJ1-2	NA	CASTTGPEKGYTF	TGTGCCAGCACAACAGGCCCCGAGAAAGGCTACACCTTC
NA	TRBV2	TRBJ2-3	NA	CASSEGHVISTDTQYF	TGTGCCAGCAGTGAGGGGCACGTAATATCCACAGATACGCAGTATTTT
NA	TRBV28	TRBJ1-2	NA	CASSFPGAWGGYTF	TGTGCCAGCAGTTTTCCAGGGGCGTGGGGTGGCTACACCTTC
NA	TRBV9	TRBJ1-2	TRBD1	CASSVRDSPYGYTF	TGTGCCAGCAGCGTAAGGGACAGCCCTTATGGCTACACCTTC
once	TRBV19	TRBJ2-2	TRBD1	CASSIRGTGLRLGTGELFF	TGTGCCAGTAGTATTAGAGGGACAGGGCTCCGATTGGGCACCGGGGAGCTGTTTTTT
NA	TRBV7-8	TRBJ2-7	NA	CASSQGFEQYF	TGTGCCAGCAGCCAGGGGTTCGAGCAGTACTTC
NA	TRBV6-5	TRBJ1-3	TRBD1	CASSSPQGLGNTIYF	TGTGCCAGCTCAAGTCCACAGGGGCTTGGAAACACCATATATTTT
NA	TRBV6-5	TRBJ1-2	NA	CASSYSGRAYYGYTF	TGTGCCAGCAGTTACTCAGGCAGGGCCTACTATGGCTACACCTTC
NA	TRBV7-3	TRBJ2-1	TRBD1	CASSLGQAPYNEQFF	TGTGCCAGCAGCTTGGGACAGGCTCCCTACAATGAGCAGTTCTTC
NA	TRBV3-1/TRBV3-2	TRBJ2-5	TRBD1	CASSQVQGNQETQYF	TGTGCCAGCAGCCAAGTACAGGGGAACCAAGAGACCCAGTACTTC
NA	TRBV6-2/TRBV6-3	TRBJ2-7	TRBD1	CASSYSRDRGHEQYF	TGTGCCAGCAGTTACTCCCGGGACAGGGGCCACGAGCAGTACTTC
few	TRBV5-1	TRBJ1-2	NA	CASSFDRTSNYGYTF	TGCGCCAGCAGCTTTGACAGGACTTCTAACTATGGCTACACCTTC
NA	TRBV27	TRBJ2-7	TRBD1	CASSLAGTDTYEQYF	TGTGCCAGCAGTCTGGCCGGGACAGATACCTACGAGCAGTACTTC
once	TRBV3-1/TRBV3-2	TRBJ1-5	NA	CASSQGLLVSRGGSNQPQHF	TGTGCCAGCAGCCAAGGTCTCCTTGTGTCTAGGGGTGGAAGCAATCAGCCCCAGCATTTT
NA	TRBV14	TRBJ1-2	TRBD1	CASSQDLRDRVGYTF	TGTGCCAGCAGCCAAGATCTAAGGGACAGGGTTGGCTACACCTTC
NA	TRBV6-5	TRBJ1-2	NA	CASSYSSAGNYGYTF	TGTGCCAGCAGTTACTCGAGTGCGGGCAACTATGGCTACACCTTC
NA	TRBV18	TRBJ1-6	TRBD1	CASSPYTHGGQYNSPLHF	TGTGCCAGCTCACCTTATACCCACGGGGGACAGTATAATTCACCCCTCCACTTT
few	TRBV5-1	TRBJ2-6	NA	CASRTSYSGANVLTF	TGCGCCAGCAGGACTAGTTACTCTGGGGCCAACGTCCTGACTTTC
NA	TRBV4-2	TRBJ2-5	NA	CASSQGGAKETQYF	TGTGCCAGCAGCCAAGGGGGCGCGAAGGAGACCCAGTACTTC
few	TRBV2	TRBJ2-5	TRBD1	CASSDKGQELGTQYF	TGTGCCAGCAGCGATAAGGGACAGGAACTAGGGACCCAGTACTTC
NA	TRBV30	TRBJ2-5	TRBD2	CAWRELSGGRETQYF	TGTGCCTGGAGGGAGCTTAGCGGGGGGAGGGAGACCCAGTACTTC
few	TRBV2	TRBJ2-7	TRBD1	CASLPGQGTYEQYF	TGTGCCAGCCTGCCGGGACAGGGGACCTACGAGCAGTACTTC
NA	TRBV6-5	TRBJ1-5	NA	CASRRLGGNQPQHF	TGTGCCAGCAGGAGACTGGGGGGGAATCAGCCCCAGCATTTT
NA	TRBV2	TRBJ2-1	NA	CASSVGTATRGIF	TGTGCCAGCAGTGTCGGGACTGCAACGCGGGGAATCTTC
NA	TRBV27	TRBJ1-4	NA	CASSLVRPGGAQTNEKLFF	TGTGCCAGCAGTTTAGTCAGACCTGGGGGGGCGCAGACTAATGAAAAACTGTTTTTT
NA	TRBV4-1	TRBJ1-2	NA	CASSQSETGANYGYTF	TGCGCCAGCAGCCAATCGGAGACGGGAGCTAACTATGGCTACACCTTC
NA	TRBV4-2	TRBJ2-7	NA	CASSQEIAGLSYEQYF	TGTGCCAGCAGCCAAGAAATCGCAGGCCTCTCCTACGAGCAGTACTTC
NA	TRBV15	TRBJ1-2	TRBD1	CATSRTGFDGYTF	TGTGCCACCAGCAGGACAGGGTTTGATGGCTACACCTTC
NA	TRBV5-1	TRBJ1-3	NA	CASSLDRENSGNTIYF	TGCGCCAGCAGCTTGGACAGGGAGAACTCTGGAAACACCATATATTTT
NA	TRBV5-4	TRBJ2-2	NA	CASTDRNTGELFF	TGTGCCAGCACCGACAGGAACACCGGGGAGCTGTTTTTT
NA	TRBV7-9	TRBJ2-1	TRBD2	CASSLPSGVSYNEQFF	TGTGCCAGCAGCTTACCTAGCGGGGTCTCCTACAATGAGCAGTTCTTC